This TCR beta chain was identified during a study of blood T cell repertoires in COVID-19. Whole-study context: Specimens from acute and convalescent COVID-19 originated in the United States, Italy and Spain. The cDNA or gDNA used as material had been derived from T cells, B-cell-depleted T cells, or PBMCs.

In the authors' workflow: Reference gene primer amplification in the assay estimated nucleated cell counts. Only in-frame clones appear in the TCRdb table, and some are missing; sequencing was by immunoSEQ multiplex PCR. The V and J calls and clone size are taken from that table; D and trimming were inferred from the DNA. The table records approximately 80,000 clones, roughly four fifths of them present only once. The CDR3 is made up of 16 amino acids. Germline V CDR1 and CDR2: LNHDA, SQIVND (reference sequence). J lost 7 bases, V lost 6 bases, and 12 bases had no gene match. This clone has just a few counts.

V usage is TRBV19 and J usage is TRBJ2-2, with TRBD1 identical over 9 bases. This receptor was taken from a man aged 55 to 69 with acute or convalescent COVID-19. Sequencing was performed on peripheral blood. The CDR3 reads CASSETGTGSGGELFF. CDR3 DNA sequence: TGTGCCAGTAGCGAAACCGGGACAGGGTCCGGCGGGGAGCTGTTTTTT.